This T cell receptor (beta chain) was sequenced during a study of identical twins. Via MiXCR, TCRdb re-called the 5' RACE reads, giving one row per CDR3 protein. The sample shows more than 650,000 distinct CDR3 sequences, over 5% of them seen only once. V lost 7 bases, J lost 3 bases, and 22 bases lay in between. The CDR3 is made up of 17 amino acids. Germline CDR1 is SNHLY and CDR2 is FYNNEI. The V gene is TRBV2, the J gene TRBJ1-5; D perhaps matches TRBD1 (6 bases). The receptor was derived from a man aged 18-30 years in good health. Sequenced: naive T cells sorted from blood. The CDR3: CASKWGPQGLANQPQHF. For the CDR3, the DNA is TGTGCCAGCAAGTGGGGGCCGCAGGGGCTAGCCAATCAGCCCCAGCATTTT. The full variable domain, its missing parts supplied by reference TRBV2 and TRBJ1-5, is EPEVTQTPSHQVTQMGQEVILRCVPISNHLYFYWYRQILGQKVEFLVSFYNNEISEKSEIFDDQFSVERPDGSNFTLKIRSTKLEDSAMYFCASKWGPQGLANQPQHFGDGTRLSIL.